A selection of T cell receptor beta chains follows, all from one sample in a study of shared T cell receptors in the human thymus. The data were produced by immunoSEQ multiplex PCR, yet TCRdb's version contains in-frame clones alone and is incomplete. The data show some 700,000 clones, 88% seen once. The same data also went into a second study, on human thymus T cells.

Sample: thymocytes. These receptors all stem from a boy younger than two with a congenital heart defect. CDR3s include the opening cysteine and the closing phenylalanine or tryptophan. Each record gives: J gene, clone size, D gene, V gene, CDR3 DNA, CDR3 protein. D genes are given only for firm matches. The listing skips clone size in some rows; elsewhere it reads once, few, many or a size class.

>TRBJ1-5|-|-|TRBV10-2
TGCGCCAGCGGGTGCAACAGATCGTCCCAGCATTTT
CASGCNRSSQHF
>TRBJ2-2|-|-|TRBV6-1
TGTGCCAGCATCGCGGGGAAGACTAGCGGGGAGCTGTTTTTT
CASIAGKTSGELFF
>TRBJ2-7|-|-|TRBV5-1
TGCGCCAGCAGCTCGGAGCGGGCGACCATCTACGAGCAGTACTTC
CASSSERATIYEQYF
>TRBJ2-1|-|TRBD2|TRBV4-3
TGCGCCAGCAGTCAGGGAACTAGCGGCTCCTACAATGAGCAGTTCTTC
CASSQGTSGSYNEQFF
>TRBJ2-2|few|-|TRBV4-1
TGCGCCAGCAGCTCGCGAACCGGGGAGCTGTTTTTT
CASSSRTGELFF
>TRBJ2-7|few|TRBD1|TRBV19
TGTGCCAGTAGTCTAACAGGGGCCTCCTACGAGCAGTACTTC
CASSLTGASYEQYF
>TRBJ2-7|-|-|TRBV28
TGTGCCAGCAGTTTGAGGACCCGGAGGCACGAGCAGTACTTC
CASSLRTRRHEQYF
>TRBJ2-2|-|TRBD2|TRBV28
TGTGCCAGCAGCCCCGCTAGCGGGAGAAATACCGGGGAGCTGTTTTTT
CASSPASGRNTGELFF
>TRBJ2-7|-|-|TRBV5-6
TGTGCCAGCAGCGGGGCTGAGGTCGAGCAGTACTTC
CASSGAEVEQYF
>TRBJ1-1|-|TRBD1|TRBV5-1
TGCGCCAGCAGCTCGACAGGGGGGGAAACTGAAGCTTTCTTT
CASSSTGGETEAFF
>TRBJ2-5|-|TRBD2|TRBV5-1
TGCGCCAGCAGCCTAAGACTAGCGGGAGTATCAGAGACCCAGTACTTC
CASSLRLAGVSETQYF
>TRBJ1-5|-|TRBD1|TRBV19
TGTGCCAGTACCCTAGGGGACAGCCACAATCAGCCCCAGCATTTT
CASTLGDSHNQPQHF
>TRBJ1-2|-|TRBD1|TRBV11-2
TGTGCCAGCAGCCAAGTGAGCAGGGGGCCGGACTATGGCTACACCTTC
CASSQVSRGPDYGYTF
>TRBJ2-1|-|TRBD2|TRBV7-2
TGTGCCAGCAGCTTCGGGACTAGCGCTTTGGAGTTCTTC
CASSFGTSALEFF
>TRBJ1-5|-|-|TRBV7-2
TGTGCCAGCAGCTTAGGGGGGGAGGGGCGGAGCAATCAGCCCCAGCATTTT
CASSLGGEGRSNQPQHF
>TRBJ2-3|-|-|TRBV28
TGTGCCAGCACGGTCTCACAGGCCCATACGCAGTATTTT
CASTVSQAHTQYF
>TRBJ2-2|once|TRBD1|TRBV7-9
TGTGCCAGCAGCTTAGGGGACAGGGGCACCGGGGAGCTGTTTTTT
CASSLGDRGTGELFF
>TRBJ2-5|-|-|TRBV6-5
TGTGCCAGCAGTCCCGGGCGGGGCCAAGAGACCCAGTACTTC
CASSPGRGQETQYF
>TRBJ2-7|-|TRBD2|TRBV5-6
TGTGCCAGCAGCTGGAGCGGGAGACCAATATACGAGCAGTACTTC
CASSWSGRPIYEQYF
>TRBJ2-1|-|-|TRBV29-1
TGCAGCGTTGAAGCGGCCTACAATGAGCAGTTCTTC
CSVEAAYNEQFF
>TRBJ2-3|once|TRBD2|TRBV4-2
TGTGCCAGCAGCCAAGCCGCGACTAGCGGGAACCCTCGGGATACGCAGTATTTT
CASSQAATSGNPRDTQYF
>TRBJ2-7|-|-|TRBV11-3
TGTGCCAGCAGCCCCCCCCTGCAGGGAAATAGCTACGAGCAGTACTTC
CASSPPLQGNSYEQYF
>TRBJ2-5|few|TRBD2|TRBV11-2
TGTGCCAGCAGCTTACTCCAAGCGGGAGGAGGGGAGACCCAGTACTTC
CASSLLQAGGGETQYF
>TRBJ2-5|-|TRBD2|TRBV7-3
TGTGCCAGCAGCTTAAAGGGGGGCCTAGCGGGAGGGCCGGGGACCCAGTACTTC
CASSLKGGLAGGPGTQYF
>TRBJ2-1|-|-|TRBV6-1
TGTGCCAGCAGGGGCCTCCTTGGTGAGCAGTTCTTC
CASRGLLGEQFF
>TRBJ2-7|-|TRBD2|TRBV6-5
TGTGCCAGCAGGCCTCTGGCGGGAGTAAGGTACGAGCAGTACTTC
CASRPLAGVRYEQYF
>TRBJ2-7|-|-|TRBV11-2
TGTGCCAGCAGCTTGAGGGAGAGCTACTACTTCGAGCAGTACTTC
CASSLRESYYFEQYF
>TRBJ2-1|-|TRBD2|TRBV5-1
TGCGCCAGCAGCTCGGGACTAGCGGGAGACTACAATGAGCAGTTCTTC
CASSSGLAGDYNEQFF
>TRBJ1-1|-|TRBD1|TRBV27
TGTGCCAGCACTCCAGGGGGGAACACTGAAGCTTTCTTT
CASTPGGNTEAFF
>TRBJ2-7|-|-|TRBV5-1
TGCGCCAGCAGCCCGACCCAAAGAGGTTACGAGCAGTACTTC
CASSPTQRGYEQYF
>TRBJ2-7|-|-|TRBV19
TGTGCCAGTAGTATAGGGAGGTTTCGCCCTCTGCGGGAGCAGTACTTC
CASSIGRFRPLREQYF
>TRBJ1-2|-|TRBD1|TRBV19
TGTGCCAGCGGACAGGGGGGGAGTTATGGCTACACCTTC
CASGQGGSYGYTF
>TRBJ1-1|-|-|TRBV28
TGTGCCAGCAGTCTAACGGACACTGAAGCTTTCTTT
CASSLTDTEAFF
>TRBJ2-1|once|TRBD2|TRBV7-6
TGTGCCAGCAGCCCAAGCCGAAAGAGCGGGGACAATGAGCAGTTCTTC
CASSPSRKSGDNEQFF
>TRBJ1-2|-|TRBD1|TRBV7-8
TGTGCCAGCAGCTTAATGACAGGGGTGGACTATGGCTACACCTTC
CASSLMTGVDYGYTF
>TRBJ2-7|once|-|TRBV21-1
TGTGCCAGCAGCAAAGGCCCGGGACAGGGCGAGGGCGAGCAGTACTTC
CASSKGPGQGEGEQYF
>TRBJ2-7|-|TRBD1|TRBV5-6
TGTGCCAGCAGACTGGACAGGGTGAAATCCTACGAGCAGTACTTC
CASRLDRVKSYEQYF
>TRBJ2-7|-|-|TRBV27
TGTGCCAGCACCTGGGGCGTAGGGGCGCCCTACGAGCAGTACTTC
CASTWGVGAPYEQYF
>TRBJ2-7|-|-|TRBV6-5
TGTGCCAGCAGTTTAAACGGGTGGCAGTACTTC
CASSLNGWQYF
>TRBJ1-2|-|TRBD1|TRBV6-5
TGTGCCAGCAGTTTCGGGACAGGGGACTATGGCTACACCTTC
CASSFGTGDYGYTF
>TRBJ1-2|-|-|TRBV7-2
TGTGCCAGCAGCTTATCTACAGGGAAGGGCTACACCTTC
CASSLSTGKGYTF
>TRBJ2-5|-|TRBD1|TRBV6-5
TGTGCCAGCAGTTACCCAGGGGGCCGGGAGACCCAGTACTTC
CASSYPGGRETQYF
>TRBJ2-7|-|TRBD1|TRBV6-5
TGTGCCAGCAGAAAACCCCGGGACAGCTCCTACGAGCAGTACTTC
CASRKPRDSSYEQYF
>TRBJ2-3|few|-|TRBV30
TGTGCCTGGAGTGGGGGGGACCCAGATACGCAGTATTTT
CAWSGGDPDTQYF
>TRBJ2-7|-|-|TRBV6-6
TGTGCCAGCAGTTACGAGGGGGGGACCACCTACGAGCAGTACTTC
CASSYEGGTTYEQYF
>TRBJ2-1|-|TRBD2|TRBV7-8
TGTGCCAGCAGCTTATTCCGGACTAGCGCCCACAATGAGCAGTTCTTC
CASSLFRTSAHNEQFF
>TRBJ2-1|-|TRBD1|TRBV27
TGTGCCAGCAGTTTATCCTTCCTCCTTACAGGGGCGGCCTACAATGAGCAGTTCTTC
CASSLSFLLTGAAYNEQFF
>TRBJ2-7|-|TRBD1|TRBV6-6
TGTGCCAGCAGTTATCCCGGCCAGGGGGACTCCTACGAGCAGTACTTC
CASSYPGQGDSYEQYF
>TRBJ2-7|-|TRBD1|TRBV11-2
TGTGCCAGCTGCCACATAGGACAGGACCGATACGAGCAGTACTTC
CASCHIGQDRYEQYF
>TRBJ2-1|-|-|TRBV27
TGTGCCAGCAGTTTTCCCAGCGGGACATACAATGAGCAGTTCTTC
CASSFPSGTYNEQFF